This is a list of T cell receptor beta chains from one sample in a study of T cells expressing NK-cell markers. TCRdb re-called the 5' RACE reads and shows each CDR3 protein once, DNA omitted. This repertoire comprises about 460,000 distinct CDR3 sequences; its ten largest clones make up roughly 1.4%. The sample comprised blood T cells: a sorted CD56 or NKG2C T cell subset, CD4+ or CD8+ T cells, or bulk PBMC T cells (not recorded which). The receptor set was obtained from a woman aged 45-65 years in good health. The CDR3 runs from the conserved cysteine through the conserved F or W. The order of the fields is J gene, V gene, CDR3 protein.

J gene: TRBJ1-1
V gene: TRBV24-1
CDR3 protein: CATSDPRDREAFF

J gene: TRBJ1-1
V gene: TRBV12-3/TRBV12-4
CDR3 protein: CASSPYNTEAFF

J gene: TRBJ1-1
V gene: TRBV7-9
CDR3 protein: CASNPGAESTEAFF

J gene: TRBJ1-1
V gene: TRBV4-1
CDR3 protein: CASSQGALGMNTEAFF

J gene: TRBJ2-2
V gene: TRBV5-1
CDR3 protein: CASSFNGLAGNTGELFF

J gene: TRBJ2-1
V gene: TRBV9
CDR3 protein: CASNLGGYNEQFF

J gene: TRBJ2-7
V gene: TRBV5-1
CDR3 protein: CASSLVAAAGYEQYF

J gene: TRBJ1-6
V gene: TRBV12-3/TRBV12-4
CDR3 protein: CASSQGSNSPLHF

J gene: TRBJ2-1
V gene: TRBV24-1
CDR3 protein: CATSDYRGGNQNEQFF

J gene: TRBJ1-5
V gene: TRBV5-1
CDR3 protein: CASSPEVGQQPQHF

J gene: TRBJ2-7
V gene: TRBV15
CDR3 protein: CATSRRDTGSYEQYF

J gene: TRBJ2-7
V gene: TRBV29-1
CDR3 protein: CSVVPGQGQQYF

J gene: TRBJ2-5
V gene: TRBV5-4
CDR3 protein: CASSSQQGFGETQYF

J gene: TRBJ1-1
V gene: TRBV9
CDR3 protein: CASSPRVLMNTEAFF

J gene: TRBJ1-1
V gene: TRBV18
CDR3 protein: CASSPTPDIKAFF

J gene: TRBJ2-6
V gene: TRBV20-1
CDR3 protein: CSARAQVDSGANVLTF

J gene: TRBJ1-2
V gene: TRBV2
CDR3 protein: CASSEASTAYGYTF

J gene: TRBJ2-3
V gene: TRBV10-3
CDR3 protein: CAIGVGSRTDTQYF

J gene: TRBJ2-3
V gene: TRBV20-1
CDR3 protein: CSARDETLGLAEPSTDTQYF

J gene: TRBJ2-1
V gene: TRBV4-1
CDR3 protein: CASSQPPRGDEQFF

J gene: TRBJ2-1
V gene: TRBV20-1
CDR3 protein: CSARVRASGYNEQFF

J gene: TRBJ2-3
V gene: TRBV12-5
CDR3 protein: CASGLVLQGLGYF

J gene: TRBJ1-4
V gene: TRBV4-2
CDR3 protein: CASSQEAGGGFEKLFF

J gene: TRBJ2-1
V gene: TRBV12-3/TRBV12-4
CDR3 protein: CASSSPMFAGAFNEQFF

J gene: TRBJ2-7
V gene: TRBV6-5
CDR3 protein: CASRPDGLAGGPRAEQYF

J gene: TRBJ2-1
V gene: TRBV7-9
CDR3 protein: CASSPSRDNEQFF

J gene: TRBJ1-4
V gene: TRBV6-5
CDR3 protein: CASSRGHPATNEKLFF

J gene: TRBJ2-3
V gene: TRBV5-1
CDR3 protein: CASSYTPGLPKDTQYF

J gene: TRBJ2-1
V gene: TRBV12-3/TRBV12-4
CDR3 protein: CASSLAMTSSHNEQFF

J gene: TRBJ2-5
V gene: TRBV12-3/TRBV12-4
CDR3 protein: CASRYLPQGSQETQYF

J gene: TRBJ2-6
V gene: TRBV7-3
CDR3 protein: CASSPVYGANVLTF

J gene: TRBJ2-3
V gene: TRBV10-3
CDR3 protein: CAISESLGPDTQYF

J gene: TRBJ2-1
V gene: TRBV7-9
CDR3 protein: CASSLAPSGNHNEQFF

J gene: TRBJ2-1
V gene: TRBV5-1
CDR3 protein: CASSSLYQGSENEQFF

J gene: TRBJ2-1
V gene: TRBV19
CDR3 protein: CASSIVAPSYNEQFF

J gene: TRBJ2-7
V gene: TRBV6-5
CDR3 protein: CASRRAGGSYEQYF

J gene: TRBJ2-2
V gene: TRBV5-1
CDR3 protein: CASKEQGFGELFF

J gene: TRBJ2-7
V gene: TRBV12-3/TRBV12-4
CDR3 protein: CASSLGSYYEQYF

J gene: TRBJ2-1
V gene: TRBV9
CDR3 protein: CASSAGLAGGVVQFF

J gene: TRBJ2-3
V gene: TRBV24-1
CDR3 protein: CATSDRSVAGRDGGTDTQYF

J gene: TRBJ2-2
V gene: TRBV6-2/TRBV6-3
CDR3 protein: CASRRQSTGELFF

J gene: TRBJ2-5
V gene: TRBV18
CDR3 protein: CASSPSWREQETQYF

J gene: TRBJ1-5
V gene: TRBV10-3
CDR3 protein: CAISDSGAQDQPQHF

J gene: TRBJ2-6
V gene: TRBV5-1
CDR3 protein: CASSSGTFSGANVLTF

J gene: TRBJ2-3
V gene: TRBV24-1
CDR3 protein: CATSDVLAGGNTDTQYF

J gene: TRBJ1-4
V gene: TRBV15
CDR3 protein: CATSSRFQGKPNEKLFF

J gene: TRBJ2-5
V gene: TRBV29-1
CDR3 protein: CSVARRAETQYF

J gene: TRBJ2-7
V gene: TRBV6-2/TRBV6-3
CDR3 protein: CASTYRDLSYEQYF

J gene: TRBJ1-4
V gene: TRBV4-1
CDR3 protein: CASSHLTGTVNEKLFF